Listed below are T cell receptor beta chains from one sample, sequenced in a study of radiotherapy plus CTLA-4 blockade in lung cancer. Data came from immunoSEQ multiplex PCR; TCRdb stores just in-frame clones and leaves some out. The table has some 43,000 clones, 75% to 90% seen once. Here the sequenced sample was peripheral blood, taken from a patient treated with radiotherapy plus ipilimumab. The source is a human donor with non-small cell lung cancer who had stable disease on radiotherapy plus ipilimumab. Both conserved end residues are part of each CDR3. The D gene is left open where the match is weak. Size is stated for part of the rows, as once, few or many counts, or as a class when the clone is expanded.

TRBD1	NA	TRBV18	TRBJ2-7	TGTGCCAGCGAAAGGGACAGCTCCTACGAGCAGTACTTC	CASERDSSYEQYF
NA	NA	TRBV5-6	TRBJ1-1	TGTGCCAGCAGCTTGGCCGTGGGGCTGACCTTGAAAGCTTTCTTT	CASSLAVGLTLKAFF
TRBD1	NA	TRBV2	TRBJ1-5	TGTGCCAGCAGGGAACCGGGACAGGGAAAGGATCAGCCCCAGCATTTT	CASREPGQGKDQPQHF
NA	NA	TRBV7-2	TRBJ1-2	TGTGCCAGCACCCTTCAGGGGTGGCTTGGCTACACCTTC	CASTLQGWLGYTF
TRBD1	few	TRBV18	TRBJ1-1	TGTGCCAGCTCACCAGTAGGACAGGGTGAAGCTTTCTTT	CASSPVGQGEAFF
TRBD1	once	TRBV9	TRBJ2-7	TGTGCCAGCAGCCAGGGACAGGGGGCCTACGAGCAGTACTTC	CASSQGQGAYEQYF
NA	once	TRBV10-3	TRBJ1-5	TGTGCCATCAGTGATTCCGGCGGGGGCAATCAGCCCCAGCATTTT	CAISDSGGGNQPQHF
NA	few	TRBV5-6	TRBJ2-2	TGTGCCAGCAGCTTTAACCCAGGGGACACCGGGGAGCTGTTTTTT	CASSFNPGDTGELFF
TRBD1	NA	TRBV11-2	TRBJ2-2	TGTGCCAGCAGCTTAGGATTAGGGGGCTCCGGGGAGCTGTTTTTT	CASSLGLGGSGELFF
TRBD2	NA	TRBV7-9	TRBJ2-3	TGTGCCAGCAGCTTAGGGCGGGAGGGCAAAAACACAGATACGCAGTATTTT	CASSLGREGKNTDTQYF
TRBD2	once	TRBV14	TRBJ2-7	TGTGCCAGCAGCCTAGCGGGCCCGTCCTACGAGCAGTACTTC	CASSLAGPSYEQYF
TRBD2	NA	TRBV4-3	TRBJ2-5	TGCGCCAGCAGCCAAGTGATGGGTTCGGGAGGAGAGACCCAGTACTTC	CASSQVMGSGGETQYF
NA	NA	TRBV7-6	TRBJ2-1	TGTGCCAGCAGCTCCGGGGTCCCTAGCATCTACAATGAGCAGTTCTTC	CASSSGVPSIYNEQFF
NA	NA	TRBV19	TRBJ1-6	TGTGCCAGTACCTTCCTAGGCAGATCACCCCTCCACTTT	CASTFLGRSPLHF
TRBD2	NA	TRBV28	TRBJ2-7	TGTGCCAGCACCACTAGCGGGAGGTGGGACTACGAGCAGTACTTC	CASTTSGRWDYEQYF
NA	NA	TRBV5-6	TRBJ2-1	TGTGCCAGCAGCTTGAGGGACTTCACCTACAATGAGCAGTTCTTC	CASSLRDFTYNEQFF
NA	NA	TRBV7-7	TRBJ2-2	TGTGCCAGCAGCTCAGGACATTCCGGGGAGCTGTTTTTT	CASSSGHSGELFF
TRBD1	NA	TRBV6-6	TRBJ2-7	TGTGCCAGCAGTAACTCGGGACAGGGGTACTACGAGCAGTACTTC	CASSNSGQGYYEQYF
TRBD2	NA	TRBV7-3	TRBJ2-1	TGTGCCAGCAGCCCTAGCGGGAGGGGCCATGAGCAGTTCTTC	CASSPSGRGHEQFF
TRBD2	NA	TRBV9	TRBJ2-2	TGTGCCAGCAGCCTGGTCCGGGGACTAGCGGGAGGCGTCAACACCGGGGAGCTGTTTTTT	CASSLVRGLAGGVNTGELFF
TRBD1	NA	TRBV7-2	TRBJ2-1	TGTGCCAGCAGCTTAGGTCTGACAGGGGGCCCCGATGAGCAGTTCTTC	CASSLGLTGGPDEQFF
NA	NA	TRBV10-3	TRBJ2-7	TGTGCCATCAGTGCCTCAGGGGACCCTAACGAGCAGTACTTC	CAISASGDPNEQYF
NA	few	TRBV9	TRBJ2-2	TGTGCCAGCAGCGTAGCATCTGGGAGCTCCTTAGGGGAGCTGTTTTTT	CASSVASGSSLGELFF
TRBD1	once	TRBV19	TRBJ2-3	TGTGCCAGTAGTTGGACAGGGGGAGATACGCAGTATTTT	CASSWTGGDTQYF
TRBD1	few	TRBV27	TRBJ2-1	TGTGCCAGCAGAGGGGGCGCGGACAATGAGCAGTTCTTC	CASRGGADNEQFF
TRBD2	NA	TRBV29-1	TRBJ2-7	TGCAGCGGCGGGAGGGGGTACTACGAGCAGTACTTC	CSGGRGYYEQYF